This TCR beta chain emerged from a study of T cells after yellow fever vaccination. Broader study findings: Clonotype sharing between CD4 and CD8 compartments was small.

Trimming shortened V by 0 bases and J by 6 bases, and 14 bases separated the two germline ends. The CDR3 totals 15 residues. Germline assignment: CDR1 LGHNA and CDR2 YNFKEQ. This clonotype was counted only a few times. TCRdb called the 5' RACE reads again in MiXCR, with one record for every CDR3 protein. The sample has about 58,000 distinct CDR3 sequences, 5.5% to 6% seen once. The chain links TRBV4-2 to TRBJ1-2, with a possible D match to TRBD1 (5 bases). This clonotype was obtained from a man younger than 35 who received the YFV17D yellow fever vaccine. The sequencing here drew on PBMCs, either bulk or a sorted T-cell subset (CD4+, CD8+, memory, or dextramer-sorted; not recorded which), taken on the day of the yellow fever booster vaccination. The CDR3 sequence: CASSQEGLWGNGYTF. The CDR3 nucleotides are TGTGCCAGCAGCCAAGAAGGGCTCTGGGGGAATGGCTACACCTTC.